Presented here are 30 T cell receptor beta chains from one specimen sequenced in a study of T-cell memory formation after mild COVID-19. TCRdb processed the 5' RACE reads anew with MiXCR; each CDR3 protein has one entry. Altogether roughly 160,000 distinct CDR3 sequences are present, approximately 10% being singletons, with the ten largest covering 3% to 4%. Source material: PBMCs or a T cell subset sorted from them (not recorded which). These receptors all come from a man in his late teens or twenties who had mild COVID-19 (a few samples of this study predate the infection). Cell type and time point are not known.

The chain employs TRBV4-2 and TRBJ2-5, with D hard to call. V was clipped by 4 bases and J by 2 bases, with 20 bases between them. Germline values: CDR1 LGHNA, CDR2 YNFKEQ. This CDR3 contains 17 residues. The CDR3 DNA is TGTGCCAGCAGCCCGACGGTGACGGTATCGAGTCAAGAGACCCAGTACTTC. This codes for CASSPTVTVSSQETQYF.

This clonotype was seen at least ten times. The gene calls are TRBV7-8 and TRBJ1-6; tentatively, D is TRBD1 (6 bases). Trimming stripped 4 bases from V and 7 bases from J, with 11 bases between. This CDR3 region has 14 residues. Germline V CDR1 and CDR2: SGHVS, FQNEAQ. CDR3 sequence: CASSSQGGNSPLHF. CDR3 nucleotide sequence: TGTGCCAGCAGCTCCCAAGGGGGGAATTCACCCCTCCACTTT.

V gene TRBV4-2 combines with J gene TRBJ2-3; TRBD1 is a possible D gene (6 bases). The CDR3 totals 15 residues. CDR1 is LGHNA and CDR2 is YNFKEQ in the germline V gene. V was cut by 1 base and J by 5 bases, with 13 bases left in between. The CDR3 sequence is CASSQGTEYLDTQYF. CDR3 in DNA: TGTGCCAGCAGCCAAGGGACAGAATATTTAGATACGCAGTATTTT.

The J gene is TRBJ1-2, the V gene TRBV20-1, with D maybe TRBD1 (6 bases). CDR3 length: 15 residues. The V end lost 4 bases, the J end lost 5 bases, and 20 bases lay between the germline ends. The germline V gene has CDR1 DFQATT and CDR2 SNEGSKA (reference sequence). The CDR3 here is CSAIPLGGRGYGYTF. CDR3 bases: TGCAGTGCTATCCCCCTAGGGGGGAGGGGTTATGGCTACACCTTC.

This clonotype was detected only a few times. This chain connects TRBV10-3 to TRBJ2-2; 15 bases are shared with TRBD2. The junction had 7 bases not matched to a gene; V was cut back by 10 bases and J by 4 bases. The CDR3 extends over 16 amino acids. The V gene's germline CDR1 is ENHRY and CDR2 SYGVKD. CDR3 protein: CATLSGLAGGTGELFF. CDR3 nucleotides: TGTGCCACTCTTTCGGGACTAGCGGGGGGCACCGGGGAGCTGTTTTTT.

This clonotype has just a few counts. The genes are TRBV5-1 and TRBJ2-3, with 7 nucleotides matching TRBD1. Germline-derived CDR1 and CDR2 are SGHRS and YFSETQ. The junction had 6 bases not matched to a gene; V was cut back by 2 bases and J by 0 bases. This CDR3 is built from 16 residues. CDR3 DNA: TGCGCCAGCAGCTTCCGGGACAGCTCTAGCACAGATACGCAGTATTTT. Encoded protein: CASSFRDSSSTDTQYF. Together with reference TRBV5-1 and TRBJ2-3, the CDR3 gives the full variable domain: KAGVTQTPRYLIKTRGQQVTLSCSPISGHRSVSWYQQTPGQGLQFLFEYFSETQRNKGNFPGRFSGRQFSNSRSEMNVSTLELGDSALYLCASSFRDSSSTDTQYFGPGTRLTVL.

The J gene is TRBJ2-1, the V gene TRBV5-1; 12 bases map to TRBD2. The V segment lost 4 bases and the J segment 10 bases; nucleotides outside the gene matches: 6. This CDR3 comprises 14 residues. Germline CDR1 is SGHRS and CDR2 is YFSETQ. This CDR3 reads CASSRTGTSGEQFF. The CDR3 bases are TGCGCCAGCAGCCGCACCGGGACTAGCGGGGAGCAGTTCTTC.

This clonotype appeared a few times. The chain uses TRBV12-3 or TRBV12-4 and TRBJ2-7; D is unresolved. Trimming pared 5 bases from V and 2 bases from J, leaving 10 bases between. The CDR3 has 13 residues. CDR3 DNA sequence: TGTGCCAGCAGTCAGGCGAGAGCCTACGAGCAGTACTTC. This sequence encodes CASSQARAYEQYF.

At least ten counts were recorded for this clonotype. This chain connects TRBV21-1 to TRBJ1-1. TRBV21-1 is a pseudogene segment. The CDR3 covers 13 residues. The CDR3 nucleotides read TGTGCCAGCAGCAACTCGGAGGACACTGAAGCTTTCTTT. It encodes CASSNSEDTEAFF.

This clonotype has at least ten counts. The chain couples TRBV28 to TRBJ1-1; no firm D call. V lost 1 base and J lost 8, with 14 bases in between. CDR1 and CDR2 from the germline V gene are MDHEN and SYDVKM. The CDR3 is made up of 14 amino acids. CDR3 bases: TGTGCCAGCAGTTTATACCAAGTTGTGGGAGAAGCTTTCTTT. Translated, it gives CASSLYQVVGEAFF.

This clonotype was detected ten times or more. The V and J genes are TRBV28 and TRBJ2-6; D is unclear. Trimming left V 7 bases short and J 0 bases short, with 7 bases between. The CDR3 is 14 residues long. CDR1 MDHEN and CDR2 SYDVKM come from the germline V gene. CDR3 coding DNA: TGTGCCAGCATCCCCGGCTCTGGGGCCAACGTCCTGACTTTC. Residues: CASIPGSGANVLTF.

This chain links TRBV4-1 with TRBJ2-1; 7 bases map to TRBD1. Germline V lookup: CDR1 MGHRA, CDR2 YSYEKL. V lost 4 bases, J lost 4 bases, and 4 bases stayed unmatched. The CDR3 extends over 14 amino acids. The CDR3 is CASSRPGQYNEQFF. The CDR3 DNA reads TGCGCCAGCAGCCGACCGGGACAGTACAATGAGCAGTTCTTC.

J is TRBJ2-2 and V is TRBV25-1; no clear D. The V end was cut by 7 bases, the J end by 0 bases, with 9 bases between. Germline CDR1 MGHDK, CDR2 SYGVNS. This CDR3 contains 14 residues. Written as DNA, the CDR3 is TGTGCCAGCACACCCGTGCCGAACACCGGGGAGCTGTTTTTT. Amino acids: CASTPVPNTGELFF. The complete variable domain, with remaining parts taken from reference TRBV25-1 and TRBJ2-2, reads EADIYQTPRYLVIGTGKKITLECSQTMGHDKMYWYQQDPGMELHLIHYSYGVNSTEKGDLSSESTVSRIRTEHFPLTLESARPSHTSQYLCASTPVPNTGELFFGEGSRLTVL.

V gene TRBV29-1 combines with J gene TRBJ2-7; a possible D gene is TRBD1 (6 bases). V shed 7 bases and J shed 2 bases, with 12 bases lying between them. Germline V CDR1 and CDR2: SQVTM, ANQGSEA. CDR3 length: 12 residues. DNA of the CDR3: TGCAGCGCGCGGTCAGGGGCCTACGAGCAGTACTTC. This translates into CSARSGAYEQYF.

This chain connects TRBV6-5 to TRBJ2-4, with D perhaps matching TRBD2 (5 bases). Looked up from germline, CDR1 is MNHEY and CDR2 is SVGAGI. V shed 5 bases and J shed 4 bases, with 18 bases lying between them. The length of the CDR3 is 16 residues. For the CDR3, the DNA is TGTGCCAGCAGTCCCTACCCCGTCACGGGGAAAAACATTCAGTACTTC. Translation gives CASSPYPVTGKNIQYF.

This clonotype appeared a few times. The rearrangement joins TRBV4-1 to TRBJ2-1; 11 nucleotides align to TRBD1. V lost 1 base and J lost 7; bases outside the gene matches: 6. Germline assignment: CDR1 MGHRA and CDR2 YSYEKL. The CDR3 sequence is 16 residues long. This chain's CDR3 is CASSQVEGQGENEQFF. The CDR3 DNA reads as TGCGCCAGCAGCCAAGTCGAGGGACAGGGGGAAAATGAGCAGTTCTTC.

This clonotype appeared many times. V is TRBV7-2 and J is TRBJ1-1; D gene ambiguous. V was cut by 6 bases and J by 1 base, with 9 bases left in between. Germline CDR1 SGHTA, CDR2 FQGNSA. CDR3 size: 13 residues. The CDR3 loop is CASSLNRNTEAFF. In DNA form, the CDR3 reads TGTGCCAGCAGTTTAAACAGGAACACTGAAGCTTTCTTT.

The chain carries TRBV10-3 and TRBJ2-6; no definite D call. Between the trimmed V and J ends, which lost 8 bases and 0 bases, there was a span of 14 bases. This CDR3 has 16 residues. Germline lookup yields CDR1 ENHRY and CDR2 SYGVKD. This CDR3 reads CAISPVGSSGANVLTF. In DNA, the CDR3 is TGTGCCATCTCCCCTGTCGGAAGCTCTGGGGCCAACGTCCTGACTTTC.

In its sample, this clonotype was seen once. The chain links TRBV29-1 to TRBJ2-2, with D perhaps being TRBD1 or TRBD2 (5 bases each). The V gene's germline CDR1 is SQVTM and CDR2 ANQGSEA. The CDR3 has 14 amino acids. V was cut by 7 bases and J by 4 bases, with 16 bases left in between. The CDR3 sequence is CSGGRGGGTGELFF. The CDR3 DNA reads TGCAGCGGGGGTCGGGGTGGGGGCACCGGGGAGCTGTTTTTT.

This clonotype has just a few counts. This CDR3 is CASRQTGLAGLQETQYF. CDR3 sequence (DNA): TGTGCCAGCAGACAAACAGGACTAGCGGGGCTCCAAGAGACCCAGTACTTC. This chain connects TRBV6-5 to TRBJ2-5; TRBD2 matches at 12 bases. V gave up 6 bases and J gave up 1 base; unmatched junction bases: 9. CDR1 and CDR2 (germline): MNHEY, SVGAGI. The CDR3 loop spans 17 amino acids.

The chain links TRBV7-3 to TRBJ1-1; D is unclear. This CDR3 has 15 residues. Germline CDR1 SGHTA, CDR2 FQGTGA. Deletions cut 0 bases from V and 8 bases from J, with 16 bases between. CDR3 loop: CASSLTGQRSEEAFF. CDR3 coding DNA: TGTGCCAGCAGCTTAACGGGCCAACGGAGCGAAGAAGCTTTCTTT. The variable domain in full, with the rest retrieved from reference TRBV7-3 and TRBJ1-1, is GAGVSQTPSNKVTEKGKYVELRCDPISGHTALYWYRQSLGQGPEFLIYFQGTGAADDSGLPNDRFFAVRPEGSVSTLKIQRTERGDSAVYLCASSLTGQRSEEAFFGQGTRLTVV.

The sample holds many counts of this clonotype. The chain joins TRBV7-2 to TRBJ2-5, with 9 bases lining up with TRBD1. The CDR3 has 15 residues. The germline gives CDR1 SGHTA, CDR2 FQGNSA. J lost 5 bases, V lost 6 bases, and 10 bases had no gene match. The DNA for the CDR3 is TGTGCCAGCAGATCCGGACAGGGGAGGCGCGAGACCCAGTACTTC. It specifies CASRSGQGRRETQYF.

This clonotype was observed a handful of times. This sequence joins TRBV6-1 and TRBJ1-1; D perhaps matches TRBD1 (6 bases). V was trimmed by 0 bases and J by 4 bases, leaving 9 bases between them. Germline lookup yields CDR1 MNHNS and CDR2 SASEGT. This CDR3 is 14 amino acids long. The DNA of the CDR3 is TGTGCCAGCAGTGAAGCGCTACAGGGCACTGAAGCTTTCTTT. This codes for CASSEALQGTEAFF.

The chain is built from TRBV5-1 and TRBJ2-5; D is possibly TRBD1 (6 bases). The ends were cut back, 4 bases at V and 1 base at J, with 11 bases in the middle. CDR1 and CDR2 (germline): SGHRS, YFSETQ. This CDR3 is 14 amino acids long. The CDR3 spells CASSHTGSQETQYF. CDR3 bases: TGCGCCAGCAGCCACACAGGGAGCCAAGAGACCCAGTACTTC.

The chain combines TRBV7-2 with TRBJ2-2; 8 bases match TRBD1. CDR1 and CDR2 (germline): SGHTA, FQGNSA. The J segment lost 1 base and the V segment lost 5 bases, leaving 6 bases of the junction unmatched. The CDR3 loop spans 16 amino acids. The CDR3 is CASSPAGTGNTGELFF. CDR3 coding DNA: TGTGCCAGCAGCCCGGCGGGGACAGGGAACACCGGGGAGCTGTTTTTT.

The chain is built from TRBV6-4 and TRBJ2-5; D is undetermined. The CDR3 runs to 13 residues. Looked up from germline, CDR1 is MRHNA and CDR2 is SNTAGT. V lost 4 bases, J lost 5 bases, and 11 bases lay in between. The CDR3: CASSVLMGETQYF. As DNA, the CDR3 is TGTGCCAGCAGTGTTTTGATGGGGGAGACCCAGTACTTC.

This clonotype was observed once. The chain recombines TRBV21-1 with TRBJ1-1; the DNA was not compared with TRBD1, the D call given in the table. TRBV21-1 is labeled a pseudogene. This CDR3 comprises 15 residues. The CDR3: CASSRDPPPVTEAFF. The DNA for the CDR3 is TGTGCCAGCAGCCGTGACCCCCCGCCTGTTACTGAAGCTTTCTTT.

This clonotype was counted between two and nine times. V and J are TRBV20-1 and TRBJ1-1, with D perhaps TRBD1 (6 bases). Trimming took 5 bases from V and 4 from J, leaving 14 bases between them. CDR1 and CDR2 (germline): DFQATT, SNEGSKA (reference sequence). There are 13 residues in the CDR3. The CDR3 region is CSAPKGGLTEAFF. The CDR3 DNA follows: TGCAGTGCTCCTAAGGGGGGGCTCACTGAAGCTTTCTTT.

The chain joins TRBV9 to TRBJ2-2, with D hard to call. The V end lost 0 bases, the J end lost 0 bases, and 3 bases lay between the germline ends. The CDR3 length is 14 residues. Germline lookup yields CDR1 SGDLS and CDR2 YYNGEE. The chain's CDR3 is CASSVGTNTGELFF. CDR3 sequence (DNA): TGTGCCAGCAGCGTAGGCACGAACACCGGGGAGCTGTTTTTT.

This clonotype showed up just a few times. CDR3 coding DNA: TGTGCCACCAGCAGAGTACGGGGAATGGGCTCACCCCTCCACTTT. Its translation is CATSRVRGMGSPLHF. V and J are TRBV15 and TRBJ1-6; D gene unclear. Trimming took 1 base from V and 10 from J, leaving 14 bases between them. CDR1 and CDR2 (germline): LNHNV, YYDKDF (reference sequence). The CDR3 loop spans 15 amino acids.